These 32 T cell receptor beta chains originate from one sample sequenced in a study of cytomegalovirus exposure and HLA in healthy donors (TCRdb year 2017). Receptor libraries were prepared by the immunoSEQ multiplex PCR assay. Not all clones reach the TCRdb copy of this immuneACCESS table, which keeps in-frame sequences only. Checked studies attribute under half of the gap to unresolved V genes and leave the rest unexplained. The sample table holds 50,000 to 65,000 clones, of which almost 97% were seen once. More than 0.95% of the sample belongs to the ten largest clones. Sequencing input: PBMCs. Receptors originate from a young woman in good health and CMV-seronegative.

The CDR3 DNA reads TGTGCCAGCAGCCCCGGGACTCGGGACGAGCAGTACTTC. This gives the protein CASSPGTRDEQYF. J is TRBJ2-7 and V is TRBV5-4; D may be TRBD2 (6 bases). V was pared by 4 bases and J by 5 bases, with 13 bases between. This CDR3 is built from 13 residues. From germline, CDR1 is SGHNT and CDR2 YYREEE (reference sequence).

V usage is TRBV27 and J usage is TRBJ2-6; D gene uncertain. Germline values: CDR1 MNHEY, CDR2 SMNVEV (reference sequence). CDR3 length equals 15 residues. V shed 5 bases and J shed 5 bases, with 13 bases lying between them. CDR3 coding DNA: TGTGCCAGCAGTCTCCGCAGAAATCGGGCCAACGTCCTGACTTTC. Translating it yields CASSLRRNRANVLTF.

The chain couples TRBV28 to TRBJ2-1; 13 bases align to TRBD2. Germline-derived CDR1 and CDR2 are MDHEN and SYDVKM. CDR3 length: 14 residues. V shed 7 bases, J shed 10 bases, and the junction held 7 bases outside the gene matches. The CDR3 DNA reads TGTGCCAGCAAGACAGGACTAGCGGGAGTCGAGCAGTTCTTC. This sequence encodes CASKTGLAGVEQFF.

This clone is a singleton in its sample. The chain employs TRBV4-1 and TRBJ1-5, with a possible D match to TRBD1 (6 bases). The germline V gene has CDR1 MGHRA and CDR2 YSYEKL. Trimming removed 1 base from V and 2 bases from J, with 15 bases in between. CDR3 length: 17 residues. The CDR3 DNA reads as TGCGCCAGCAGCCAAGTGGTCATACACAGGGGCAATCAGCCCCAGCATTTT. It codes for CASSQVVIHRGNQPQHF.

The rearrangement links TRBV30 to TRBJ2-3; TRBD2 aligns across 11 bases. The germline CDR1 and CDR2 sequences are GTSNPN and SVGIG (reference sequence). V lost 3 bases to trimming and J lost 11 bases; unmatched junction nucleotides: 7. The CDR3 consists of 13 residues. The CDR3 protein is CAWRLAGGVRQYF. In DNA form, the CDR3 reads TGTGCCTGGAGGTTAGCGGGGGGGGTTCGGCAGTATTTT.

The chain links TRBV4-3 to TRBJ1-2, with TRBD1 matching 8 bases. V trimming: 1 base; J trimming: 0 bases; junction bases outside the gene matches: 10. This CDR3 is built from 18 residues. In germline, CDR1 is LGHNA, CDR2 YSLEER. CDR3 protein: CASSQVSSRGHPNYGYTF. As DNA, the CDR3 is TGCGCCAGCAGCCAAGTTTCGAGCAGGGGGCACCCTAACTATGGCTACACCTTC.

The rearrangement joins TRBV30 to TRBJ1-1, with D possibly being TRBD1 (5 bases). V was clipped by 0 bases and J by 1 base, with 9 bases between them. This CDR3 comprises 14 residues. Germline CDR1 and CDR2: GTSNPN and SVGIG (reference sequence). The CDR3 DNA follows: TGTGCCTGGAGTGTACAGGTTCGGAACACTGAAGCTTTCTTT. Amino acid sequence: CAWSVQVRNTEAFF.

In DNA form, the CDR3 reads TGTGCCAGTAGTATCGCGGGCACTGAAGCTTTCTTT. Its translation is CASSIAGTEAFF. This chain joins TRBV19 and TRBJ1-1; no definite D call. V lost 3 bases and J lost 4, with 6 bases in between. This CDR3 has 12 amino acids. Germline V lookup: CDR1 LNHDA, CDR2 SQIVND (reference sequence).

The V call is TRBV10-3, the J call TRBJ2-2, with 7 bases that match TRBD1. Germline V lookup: CDR1 ENHRY, CDR2 SYGVKD. CDR3 size: 15 residues. The J segment lost 3 bases and the V segment lost 6 bases, leaving 7 bases of the junction unmatched. CDR3 nucleotides: TGTGCCATCAGACCAGGGGGAAGGTACACCGGGGAGCTGTTTTTT. This encodes CAIRPGGRYTGELFF.

The rearrangement joins TRBV19 to TRBJ2-1; possible D gene TRBD2, 6 bases. Per germline, CDR1 LNHDA and CDR2 SQIVND (reference sequence). CDR3 length: 15 residues. V lost 2 bases and J 0 bases, leaving 8 bases between the germline ends. This CDR3 is CASSITSSSYNEQFF. CDR3 bases: TGTGCCAGTAGTATAACTAGCTCCTCCTACAATGAGCAGTTCTTC.

V gene TRBV4-2 combines with J gene TRBJ2-7, with TRBD1 matching over 10 bases. Trimming at V came to 1 base and at J to 0 bases, leaving 3 bases not matched to a gene. The CDR3 sequence is 16 residues long. Germline loops: CDR1 LGHNA, CDR2 YNFKEQ. CDR3 sequence reads: CASSQGTGGNSYEQYF. CDR3 nucleotide sequence: TGTGCCAGCAGCCAAGGGACAGGGGGTAACTCCTACGAGCAGTACTTC.

This sequence joins TRBV7-9 and TRBJ1-2; 8 bases agree with TRBD1. Germline V gene data show CDR1 as SEHNR and CDR2 as FQNEAQ (reference sequence). V shed 5 bases and J 5 bases; nucleotides not matched to a gene: 7. The CDR3 has 14 amino acids. The CDR3 is CASSPGGPSYGYTF. CDR3 DNA sequence: TGTGCCAGCAGCCCAGGGGGCCCCTCATATGGCTACACCTTC.

V gene TRBV4-3 combines with J gene TRBJ1-2, with D possibly TRBD1 on 6 matching bases. Trimming pared 1 base from V and 7 bases from J, leaving 19 bases between. From germline, CDR1 is LGHNA and CDR2 YSLEER. The length of the CDR3 is 16 residues. The CDR3 DNA is TGCGCCAGCAGCCAAGGTGGGTCAGGGGCCGTGCTTGGCTACACCTTC. Its translation is CASSQGGSGAVLGYTF.

V is TRBV5-4 and J is TRBJ1-2, with a possible D match to TRBD1 (5 bases). V lost 0 bases and J lost 5, with 14 bases in between. The CDR3 loop spans 15 amino acids. Looked up from germline, CDR1 is SGHNT and CDR2 is YYREEE (reference sequence). The chain's CDR3 is CASSLVGKRGYGYTF. CDR3 DNA sequence: TGTGCCAGCAGCTTGGTGGGCAAACGGGGGTATGGCTACACCTTC.

The rearrangement uses TRBV4-3 and TRBJ2-7; 11 nucleotides agree with TRBD2. With 0 bases clipped from V and 3 bases from J, the junction kept 4 bases outside the gene matches. Looked up from germline, CDR1 is LGHNA and CDR2 is YSLEER. The CDR3 length is 16 residues. The CDR3 here is CASSQEVAGGNYEQYF. CDR3 nucleotides: TGCGCCAGCAGCCAAGAGGTAGCGGGAGGGAACTACGAGCAGTACTTC.

The chain joins TRBV7-9 to TRBJ2-1, with D possibly being TRBD2 (6 bases). The CDR3 length is 13 residues. Germline CDR1 SEHNR, CDR2 FQNEAQ (reference sequence). Trimming removed 6 bases from V and 12 bases from J, with 18 bases in between. The CDR3, as DNA: TGTGCCAGCAGACAAACGGCGGAGGGTTCGCAGTTCTTC. It specifies CASRQTAEGSQFF.

The chain recombines TRBV29-1 with TRBJ2-3, with D possibly TRBD2 on 6 matching bases. The V end was cut by 3 bases, the J end by 1 base, with 11 bases between. Germline assignment: CDR1 SQVTM and CDR2 ANQGSEA. CDR3 length: 14 amino acids. This CDR3 is CSVERGVGTDTQYF. CDR3 in DNA: TGCAGCGTTGAGCGCGGGGTAGGCACAGATACGCAGTATTTT.

The J gene is TRBJ1-4, the V gene TRBV25-1; 9 nucleotides line up with TRBD1. The germline V gene has CDR1 MGHDK and CDR2 SYGVNS. The CDR3 runs to 16 residues. J lost 10 bases, V lost 1 base, and 10 bases had no gene match. The CDR3 protein is CASSESVGQGIGKLFF. In DNA, the CDR3 is TGTGCCAGCAGTGAATCGGTCGGACAGGGGATTGGAAAACTGTTTTTT.

CDR3 in DNA: TGTGCCAGCAGCTTGTATGGGACTACCTACGAGCAGTACTTC. Protein sequence: CASSLYGTTYEQYF. This chain connects TRBV5-6 to TRBJ2-7; TRBD2 matches at 7 bases. Trimming at V came to 1 base and at J to 2 bases, leaving 3 bases not matched to a gene. The length of the CDR3 is 14 residues. The germline CDR1 and CDR2 sequences are SGHDT and YYEEEE. The variable domain in full, with the rest retrieved from reference TRBV5-6 and TRBJ2-7, is DAGVTQSPTHLIKTRGQQVTLRCSPKSGHDTVSWYQQALGQGPQFIFQYYEEEERQRGNFPDRFSGHQFPNYSSELNVNALLLGDSALYLCASSLYGTTYEQYFGPGTRLTVT.

The rearrangement links TRBV6-6 to TRBJ2-5, with TRBD1 as a possible D gene (6 bases). The end of the DNA fits TRBJ2-7 better, so the J call may be wrong. Germline V lookup: CDR1 MNHNY, CDR2 SVGAGI (reference sequence). The CDR3 has 13 residues. As DNA, the CDR3 is TGTGCCAGCAGTAAGCAGACAGGTAACGAGCAGTACTTC. Protein product: CASSKQTGNEQYF.

The chain recombines TRBV11-2 with TRBJ2-7; 7 nucleotides align to TRBD2. The CDR3 covers 15 residues. Germline values: CDR1 SGHAT, CDR2 FQNNGV. The trim removed 1 base at V and 4 bases at J, leaving 7 bases unmatched. CDR3 in DNA: TGTGCCAGCAGCTTAGGGGGGGGGTCAAGGTACGAGCAGTACTTC. Protein product: CASSLGGGSRYEQYF.

This chain uses TRBV5-4 with TRBJ2-1, with D perhaps matching TRBD2 (6 bases). V dropped 6 bases and J dropped 0 bases, with 13 bases sitting between them. Germline V gene sequence: CDR1 SGHNT, CDR2 YYREEE (reference sequence). The CDR3 consists of 15 residues. CDR3 amino acids: CASTPTRNSYNEQFF. In DNA, the CDR3 is TGTGCCAGCACCCCGACTAGGAACTCCTACAATGAGCAGTTCTTC.

The rearrangement uses TRBV11-2 and TRBJ2-3; 12 bases fit TRBD2. Germline lookup yields CDR1 SGHAT and CDR2 FQNNGV. J was trimmed by 3 bases and V by 1 base; bases with no gene match: 8. This CDR3 is 18 amino acids long. The CDR3 here is CASSLVWASGGATDTQYF. The CDR3 coding sequence is TGTGCCAGCAGCTTAGTGTGGGCTAGCGGGGGGGCTACAGATACGCAGTATTTT. Supplemented by reference TRBV11-2 and TRBJ2-3, the full variable domain reads EAGVAQSPRYKIIEKRQSVAFWCNPISGHATLYWYQQILGQGPKLLIQFQNNGVVDDSQLPKDRFSAERLKGVDSTLKIQPAKLEDSAVYLCASSLVWASGGATDTQYFGPGTRLTVL.

The chain joins TRBV7-2 to TRBJ2-7, with a weak D call TRBD2 (5 bases). The CDR3 contains 14 residues. Germline CDR1 reads SGHTA; CDR2 reads FQGNSA. V was shortened by 1 base and J by 3 bases, with 10 bases between the two germline ends. The DNA for the CDR3 is TGTGCCAGCAGCTTAGGTGGCGCGGGCTACGAGCAGTACTTC. This encodes CASSLGGAGYEQYF. The variable domain in full, completed from reference TRBV7-2 and TRBJ2-7, reads GAGVSQSPSNKVTEKGKDVELRCDPISGHTALYWYRQSLGQGLEFLIYFQGNSAPDKSGLPSDRFSAERTGGSVSTLTIQRTQQEDSAVYLCASSLGGAGYEQYFGPGTRLTVT.

V gene TRBV28 combines with J gene TRBJ1-2, with D uncertain. This CDR3 has 19 residues. CDR1 is MDHEN and CDR2 is SYDVKM in the germline V gene. Between the trimmed V and J ends, which lost 3 bases and 8 bases, there was a span of 31 bases. CDR3 coding DNA: TGTGCCAGCAGTTTTATAGGATTGTATGACCCAGAGCGCACGGGGGGCTACACCTTC. Residues: CASSFIGLYDPERTGGYTF.

This chain connects TRBV28 to TRBJ2-1, with TRBD2 as a possible D gene (6 bases). This CDR3 is built from 15 residues. Germline assignment: CDR1 MDHEN and CDR2 SYDVKM. V lost 6 bases to trimming and J lost 9 bases, with 21 bases between them. The CDR3 DNA is TGTGCCAGCAGCCCCCTGTTCTGGGGAGGAGGTGAGCAGTTCTTC. Its translation: CASSPLFWGGGEQFF. The full variable domain, in which reference TRBV28 and TRBJ2-1 provide the parts outside the CDR3, is DVKVTQSSRYLVKRTGEKVFLECVQDMDHENMFWYRQDPGLGLRLIYFSYDVKMKEKGDIPEGYSVSREKKERFSLILESASTNQTSMYLCASSPLFWGGGEQFFGPGTRLTVL.

This clone was seen more than once but under ten times. The V and J genes are TRBV5-6 and TRBJ2-7; perhaps TRBD2 as D (6 bases). CDR1 and CDR2 (germline): SGHDT, YYEEEE. The CDR3 consists of 13 residues. The V and J ends lost 4 bases and 3 bases respectively, with 11 bases between them. The CDR3 nucleotides are TGTGCCAGCAGCCCCGGGAGTTTCTACGAGCAGTACTTC. Its protein product is CASSPGSFYEQYF.

The chain carries TRBV18 and TRBJ1-3, with unresolved D. The V gene's germline CDR1 is KGHSH and CDR2 LQKENI. Trimming pared 4 bases from V and 0 bases from J, leaving 10 bases between. The CDR3 is 15 amino acids. The DNA of the CDR3 is TGTGCCAGCTCACAACGCGACAACTCTGGAAACACCATATATTTT. Translation: CASSQRDNSGNTIYF.

This clone was found once. The V and J genes are TRBV4-2 and TRBJ2-7, with 8 bases matching TRBD2. J lost 3 bases, V lost 4 bases, and 14 bases had no gene match. Germline CDR1 and CDR2: LGHNA and YNFKEQ. CDR3 length: 17 amino acids. This chain's CDR3 is CASSPGAYRGGGYEQYF. DNA of the CDR3: TGTGCCAGCAGCCCGGGGGCATACCGGGGGGGTGGCTACGAGCAGTACTTC.

The chain has TRBV7-9 and TRBJ2-1; 10 bases align to TRBD2. Germline CDR1 SEHNR, CDR2 FQNEAQ (reference sequence). This CDR3 spans 15 amino acids. J was trimmed by 2 bases and V by 5 bases; bases with no gene match: 3. The CDR3 loop reads CASSLLAGAYNEQFF. CDR3 nucleotides: TGTGCCAGCAGCCTTCTAGCGGGGGCCTACAATGAGCAGTTCTTC.

J is TRBJ2-7 and V is TRBV10-3, with D perhaps matching TRBD2 (5 bases). The V gene's germline CDR1 is ENHRY and CDR2 SYGVKD. There are 11 residues in the CDR3. V lost 10 bases and J lost 7, with 14 bases in between. CDR3 sequence (DNA): TGTGCCACCCAATATACGGGGGAGCAGTACTTC. This codes for CATQYTGEQYF.

The chain couples TRBV7-7 to TRBJ2-5, with a possible D match to TRBD1 (6 bases). The CDR3 length is 12 residues. Germline lookup yields CDR1 SSHAT and CDR2 FNYEAQ (reference sequence). CDR3 region: CVPPGQQETQYF. The CDR3 region has the DNA TGTGTTCCCCCGGGACAACAAGAGACCCAGTACTTC.